The source of this TCR beta chain is a study of blood T cell repertoires in COVID-19. Whole-study context: The samples span acute and convalescent COVID-19 from the United States, Italy and Spain. T cells, B-cell-depleted T cells, or PBMCs provided the cDNA or gDNA that served as material.

Original processing notes: From reference gene primer amplification, estimates of nucleated cell counts were derived. Measured with immunoSEQ multiplex PCR; TCRdb has only the in-frame clones, and not every one. Clone size and the V and J calls come from that table; the DNA yielded D and trimming. The data show fewer than 300,000 clones, approximately 90% seen once. This CDR3 spans 15 amino acids. From germline, CDR1 is MDHEN and CDR2 SYDVKM. The trim removed 7 bases at V and 6 bases at J, leaving 10 bases unmatched. Material: peripheral blood. The V gene is TRBV28, the J gene TRBJ2-2, with TRBD2 matching over 8 bases. This clonotype was sampled from a woman aged 35 to 49 who had recovered from COVID-19. In DNA, the CDR3 is TGTGCCAGCACCCCCGGGGGGGCGAAGCCCGGGGAGCTGTTTTTT. Translating it yields CASTPGGAKPGELFF.